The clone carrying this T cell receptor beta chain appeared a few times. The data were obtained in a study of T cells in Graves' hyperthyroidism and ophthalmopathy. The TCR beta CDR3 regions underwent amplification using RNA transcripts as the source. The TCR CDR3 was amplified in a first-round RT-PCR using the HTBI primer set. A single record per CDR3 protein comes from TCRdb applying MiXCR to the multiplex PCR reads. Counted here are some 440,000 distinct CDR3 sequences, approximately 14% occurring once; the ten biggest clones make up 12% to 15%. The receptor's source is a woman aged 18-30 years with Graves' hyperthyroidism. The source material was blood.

CDR3 DNA: TGTGCCAGCAGCCTTCTACAGGTATTGAACACTGAAGCTTTCTTT. Protein: CASSLLQVLNTEAFF. The gene calls are TRBV7-2 and TRBJ1-1, with TRBD1 as a possible D gene (5 bases). CDR1 SGHTA and CDR2 FQGNSA come from the germline V gene. Trimming shortened V by 5 bases and J by 0 bases, and 13 bases separated the two germline ends. The CDR3 is made up of 15 amino acids.